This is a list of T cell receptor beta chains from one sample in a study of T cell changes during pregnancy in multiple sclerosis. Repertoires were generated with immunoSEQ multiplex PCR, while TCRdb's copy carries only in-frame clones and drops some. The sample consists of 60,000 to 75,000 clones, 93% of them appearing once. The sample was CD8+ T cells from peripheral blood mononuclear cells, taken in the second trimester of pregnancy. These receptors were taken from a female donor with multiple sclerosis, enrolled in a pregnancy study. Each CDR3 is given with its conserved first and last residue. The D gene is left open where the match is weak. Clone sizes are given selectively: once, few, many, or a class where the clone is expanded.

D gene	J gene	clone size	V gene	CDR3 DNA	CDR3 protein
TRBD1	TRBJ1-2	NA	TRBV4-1	TGCGCCAGCAGCCAGGGACAGGCTAAGAGCACCTTC	CASSQGQAKSTF
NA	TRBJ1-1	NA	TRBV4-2	TGTGCCAGCAGCCCGCACGGGGGGACCACTGAAGCTTTCTTT	CASSPHGGTTEAFF
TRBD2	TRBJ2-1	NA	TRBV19	TGTGCCAGTAGTATAGCGGGTAGCGGGCACTCTAACAATGAGCAGTTCTTC	CASSIAGSGHSNNEQFF
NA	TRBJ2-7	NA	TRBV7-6	TGTGCCAGCAGCTTAGTGGGGGGGCGCGTAAACGAGCAGTACTTC	CASSLVGGRVNEQYF
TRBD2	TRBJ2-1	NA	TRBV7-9	TGTGCCAGCAGCCCAGGTCGGGACTACTACAATGAGCAGTTCTTC	CASSPGRDYYNEQFF
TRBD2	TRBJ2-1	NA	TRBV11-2	TGTGCCAGCAGCCCCACTAGCGTGACCTACAATGAGCAGTTCTTC	CASSPTSVTYNEQFF
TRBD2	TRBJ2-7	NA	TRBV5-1	TGCGCCAGCAGCTTGGGTATAGCGGGAGGGAGAGACGAGCAGTACTTC	CASSLGIAGGRDEQYF
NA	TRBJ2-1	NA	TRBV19	TGTGCCAGCAGGCCCTTCGAAGCGGCGGATGAGCAGTTCTTC	CASRPFEAADEQFF
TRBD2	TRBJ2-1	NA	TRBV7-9	TGTGCCAGCAGCGCCGGGACTAGATCTTACAATGAGCAGTTCTTC	CASSAGTRSYNEQFF
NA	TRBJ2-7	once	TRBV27	TGTGCCAGCAGTTTAGCGGGCACCTCCTACGAGCAGTACTTC	CASSLAGTSYEQYF
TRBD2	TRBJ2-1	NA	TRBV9	TGTGCCAGCAGCCAAAGCCTAGCGGGAAACTACAATGAGCAGTTCTTC	CASSQSLAGNYNEQFF
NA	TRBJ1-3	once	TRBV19	TGTGCCAGTAGTGCGGGACTCCTAAGGGGAAACACCATATATTTT	CASSAGLLRGNTIYF
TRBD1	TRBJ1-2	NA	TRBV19	TGTGCCAGTATTCTTATAACAGGGGGCTTGGGCTACACCTTC	CASILITGGLGYTF
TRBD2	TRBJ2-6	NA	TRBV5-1	TGCGCCAGCAGCTTGGGACTAGCGGGAGACTCTGGGGCCAACGTCCTGACTTTC	CASSLGLAGDSGANVLTF
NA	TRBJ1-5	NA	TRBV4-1	TGCGCCAGCAGCCAAGAGAGCGCCGGGGGCAATCAGCCCCAGCATTTT	CASSQESAGGNQPQHF
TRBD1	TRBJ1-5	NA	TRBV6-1	TGTGCCAGCAGTGCCGGGACAGGGGTTTTGGGCAATCAGCCCCAGCATTTT	CASSAGTGVLGNQPQHF
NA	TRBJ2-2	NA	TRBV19	TGTGCCAGTAGACCGGGACTCCTTGGGGAGCTGTTTTTT	CASRPGLLGELFF
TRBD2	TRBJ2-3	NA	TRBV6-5	TGTGCCAGCAGACCAAGGACTAGCGCAGATACGCAGTATTTT	CASRPRTSADTQYF
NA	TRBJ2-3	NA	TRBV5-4	TGTGCCAGCAGCTTGCAAGGAACCCCGTGGGCGGATACGCAGTATTTT	CASSLQGTPWADTQYF
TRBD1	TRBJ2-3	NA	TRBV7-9	TGTGCCAGCTGGAACCGGGACAGGGGCACAGATACGCAGTATTTT	CASWNRDRGTDTQYF
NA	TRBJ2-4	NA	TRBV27	TGTGCCAGCGGGTCACCGGGCATTCAGTACTTC	CASGSPGIQYF
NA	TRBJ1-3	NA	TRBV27	TGTGCCAGCAGTGCGGACATCTACTCTGGAAACACCATATATTTT	CASSADIYSGNTIYF
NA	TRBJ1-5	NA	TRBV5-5	TGTGCCAGCAGCCCCCAACTAAATCAGCCCCAGCATTTT	CASSPQLNQPQHF
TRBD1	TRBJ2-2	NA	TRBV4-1	TGCGCCAGCAGCCGGACAGGGACCGGGGAGCTGTTTTTT	CASSRTGTGELFF
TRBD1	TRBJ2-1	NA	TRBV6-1	TGTGCCAGCAGTGAAGCCCCGGGACAGGGTGACGATGAGCAGTTCTTC	CASSEAPGQGDDEQFF
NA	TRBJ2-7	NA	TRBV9	TGTGCCAGCGGCCCCAGCGATAACGAGCAGTACTTC	CASGPSDNEQYF
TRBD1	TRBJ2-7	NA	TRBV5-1	TGCGCCAGCAGCTTGGGGACAGGAGGCTACGAGCAGTACTTC	CASSLGTGGYEQYF
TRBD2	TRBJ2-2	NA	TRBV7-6	TGTGCCAGCAGCTTATTGGCTAGCGGCAGGGAGCTGTTTTTT	CASSLLASGRELFF
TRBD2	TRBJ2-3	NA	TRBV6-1	TGTGCCAGCAGTGAATTCGGGGCGGCTAGCGGGAGCCCAGATACGCAGTATTTT	CASSEFGAASGSPDTQYF
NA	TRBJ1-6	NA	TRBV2	TGTGCCAGCAGTGAATCTTGGCCGAAGAATTCACCCCTCCACTTT	CASSESWPKNSPLHF
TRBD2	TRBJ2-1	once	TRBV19	TGTGCCAGTAGTAGTAGCGGGAACTACAATGAGCAGTTCTTC	CASSSSGNYNEQFF
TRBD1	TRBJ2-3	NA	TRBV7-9	TGTGCCAGCAGACCAGATCCGGGACAGGGGGCGTTATTCGCAGATACGCAGTATTTT	CASRPDPGQGALFADTQYF
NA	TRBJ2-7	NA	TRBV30	TGTGCCTGGAGCCTGGGGCAGGGCCAGCAGTACTTC	CAWSLGQGQQYF
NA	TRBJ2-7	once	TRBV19	TGTGCCAGCTCGGGAGTCAACTACGAGCAGTACTTC	CASSGVNYEQYF